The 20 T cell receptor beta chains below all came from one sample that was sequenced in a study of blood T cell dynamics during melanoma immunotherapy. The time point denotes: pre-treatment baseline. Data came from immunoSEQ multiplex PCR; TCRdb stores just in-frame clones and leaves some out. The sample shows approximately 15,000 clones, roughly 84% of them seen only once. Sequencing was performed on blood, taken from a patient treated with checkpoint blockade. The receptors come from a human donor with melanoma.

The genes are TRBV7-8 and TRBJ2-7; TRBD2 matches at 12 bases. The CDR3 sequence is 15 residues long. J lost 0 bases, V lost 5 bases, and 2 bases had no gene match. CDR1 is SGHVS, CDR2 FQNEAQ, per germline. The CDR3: CASSLTSGGSYEQYF. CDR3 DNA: TGTGCCAGCAGCCTGACTAGCGGGGGCTCCTACGAGCAGTACTTC.

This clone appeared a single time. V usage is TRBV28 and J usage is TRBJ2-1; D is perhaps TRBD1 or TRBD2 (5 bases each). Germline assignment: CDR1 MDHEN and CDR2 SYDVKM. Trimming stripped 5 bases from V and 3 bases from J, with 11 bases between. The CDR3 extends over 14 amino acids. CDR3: CASSAPGGYNEQFF. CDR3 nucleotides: TGTGCCAGCAGTGCCCCTGGGGGCTACAATGAGCAGTTCTTC.

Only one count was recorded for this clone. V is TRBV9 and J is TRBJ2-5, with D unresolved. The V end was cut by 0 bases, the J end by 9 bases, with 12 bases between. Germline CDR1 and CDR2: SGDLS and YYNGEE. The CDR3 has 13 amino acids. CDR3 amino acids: CASSVDALAPQYF. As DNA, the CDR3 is TGTGCCAGCAGCGTAGACGCCCTCGCGCCCCAGTACTTC.

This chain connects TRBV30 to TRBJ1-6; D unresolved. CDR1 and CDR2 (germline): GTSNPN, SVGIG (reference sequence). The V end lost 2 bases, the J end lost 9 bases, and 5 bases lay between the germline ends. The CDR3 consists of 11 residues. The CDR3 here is CAWSSTSPLHF. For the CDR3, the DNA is TGTGCCTGGAGTTCAACTTCACCCCTCCACTTT.

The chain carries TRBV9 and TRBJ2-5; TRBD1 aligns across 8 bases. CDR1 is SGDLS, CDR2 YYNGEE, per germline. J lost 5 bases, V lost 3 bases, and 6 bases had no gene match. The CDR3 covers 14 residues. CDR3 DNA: TGTGCCAGCAGCGCGGACAGGGAGGTCGAGACCCAGTACTTC. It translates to CASSADREVETQYF.

For the CDR3, the DNA is TGCGCCAGCAGCCAAGAGGCCTATGGCTACACCTTC. Translated, it gives CASSQEAYGYTF. V and J are TRBV4-1 and TRBJ1-2; D is unresolved. V was shortened by 0 bases and J by 4 bases, with 3 bases between the two germline ends. Germline assignment: CDR1 MGHRA and CDR2 YSYEKL. CDR3 length: 12 amino acids.

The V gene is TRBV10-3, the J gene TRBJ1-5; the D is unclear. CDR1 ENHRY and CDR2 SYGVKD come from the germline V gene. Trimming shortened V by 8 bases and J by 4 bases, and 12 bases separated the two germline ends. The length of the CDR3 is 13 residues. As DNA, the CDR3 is TGTGCCATCGGGAACAGTGCTAATCAGCCCCAGCATTTT. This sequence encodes CAIGNSANQPQHF.

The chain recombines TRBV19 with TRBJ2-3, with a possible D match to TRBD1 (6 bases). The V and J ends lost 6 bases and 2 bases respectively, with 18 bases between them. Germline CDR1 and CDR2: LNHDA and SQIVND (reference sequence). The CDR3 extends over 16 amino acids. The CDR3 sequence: CASRAGTRPYTDTQYF. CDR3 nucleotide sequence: TGTGCCAGTAGGGCCGGGACAAGGCCATACACAGATACGCAGTATTTT.

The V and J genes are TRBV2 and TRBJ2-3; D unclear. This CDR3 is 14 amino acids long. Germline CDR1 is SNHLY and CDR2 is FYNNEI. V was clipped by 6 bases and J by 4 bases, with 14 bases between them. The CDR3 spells CASRVWAPADTQYF. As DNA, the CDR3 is TGTGCCAGCAGGGTGTGGGCCCCCGCAGATACGCAGTATTTT.

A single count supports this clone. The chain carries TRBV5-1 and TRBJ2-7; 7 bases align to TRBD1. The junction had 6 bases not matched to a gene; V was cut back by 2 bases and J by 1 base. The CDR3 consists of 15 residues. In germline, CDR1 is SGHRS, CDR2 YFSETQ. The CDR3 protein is CASSLQGIFSYEQYF. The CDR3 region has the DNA TGCGCCAGCAGCTTACAGGGGATATTTTCCTACGAGCAGTACTTC.

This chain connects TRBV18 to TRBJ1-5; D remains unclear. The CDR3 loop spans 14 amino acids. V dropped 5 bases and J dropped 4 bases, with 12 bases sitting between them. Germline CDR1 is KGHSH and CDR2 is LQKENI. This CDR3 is CASSVVSKNQPQHF. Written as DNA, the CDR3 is TGTGCCAGCTCAGTAGTCAGTAAAAATCAGCCCCAGCATTTT. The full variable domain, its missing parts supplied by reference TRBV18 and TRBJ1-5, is NAGVMQNPRHLVRRRGQEARLRCSPMKGHSHVYWYRQLPEEGLKFMVYLQKENIIDESGMPKERFSAEFPKEGPSILRIQQVVRGDSAAYFCASSVVSKNQPQHFGDGTRLSIL.

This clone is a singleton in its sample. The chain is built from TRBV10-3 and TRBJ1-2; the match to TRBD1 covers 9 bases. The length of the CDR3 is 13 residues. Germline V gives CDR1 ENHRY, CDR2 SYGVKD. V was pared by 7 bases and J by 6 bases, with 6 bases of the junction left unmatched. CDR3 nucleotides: TGTGCCATCAACCCGGGACAGGGTAATGGCTACACCTTC. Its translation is CAINPGQGNGYTF.

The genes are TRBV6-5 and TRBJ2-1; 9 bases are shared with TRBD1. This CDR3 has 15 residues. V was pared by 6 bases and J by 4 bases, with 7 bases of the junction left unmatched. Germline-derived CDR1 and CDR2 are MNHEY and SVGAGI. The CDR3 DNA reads TGTGCCAGCAGCCCACAGGGGGCCGTATACAATGAGCAGTTCTTC. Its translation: CASSPQGAVYNEQFF.

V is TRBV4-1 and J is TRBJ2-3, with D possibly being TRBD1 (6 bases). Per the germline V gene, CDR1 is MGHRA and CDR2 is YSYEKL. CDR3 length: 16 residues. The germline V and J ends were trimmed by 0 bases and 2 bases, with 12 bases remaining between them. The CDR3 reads CASSQESRGPTDTQYF. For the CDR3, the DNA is TGCGCCAGCAGCCAAGAATCCAGGGGACCCACAGATACGCAGTATTTT.

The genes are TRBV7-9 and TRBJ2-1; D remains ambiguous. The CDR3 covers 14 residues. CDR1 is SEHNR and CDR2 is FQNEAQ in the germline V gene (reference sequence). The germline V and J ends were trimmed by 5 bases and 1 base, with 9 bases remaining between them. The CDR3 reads CASSPDKSYNEQFF. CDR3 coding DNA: TGTGCCAGCAGCCCCGACAAATCCTACAATGAGCAGTTCTTC.

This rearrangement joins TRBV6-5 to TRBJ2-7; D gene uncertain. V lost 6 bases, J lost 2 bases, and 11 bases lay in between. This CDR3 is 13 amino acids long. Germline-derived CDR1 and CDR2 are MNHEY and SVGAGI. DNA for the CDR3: TGTGCCAGCAGGCGGCACTTCACCTACGAGCAGTACTTC. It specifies CASRRHFTYEQYF.

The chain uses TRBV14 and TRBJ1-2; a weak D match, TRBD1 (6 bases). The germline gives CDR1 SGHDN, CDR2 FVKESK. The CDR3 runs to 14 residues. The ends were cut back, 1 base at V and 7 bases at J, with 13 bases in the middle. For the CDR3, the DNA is TGTGCCAGCAGCCAAGTTCCGGGGGCGCGTGGCTACACCTTC. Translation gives CASSQVPGARGYTF.

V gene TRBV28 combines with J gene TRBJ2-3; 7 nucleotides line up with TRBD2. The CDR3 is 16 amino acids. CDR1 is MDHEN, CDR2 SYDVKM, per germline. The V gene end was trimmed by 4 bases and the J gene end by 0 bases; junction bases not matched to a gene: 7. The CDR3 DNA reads TGTGCCAGCAGTTCCCTCGGGGGGAGAAGCACAGATACGCAGTATTTT. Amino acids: CASSSLGGRSTDTQYF.

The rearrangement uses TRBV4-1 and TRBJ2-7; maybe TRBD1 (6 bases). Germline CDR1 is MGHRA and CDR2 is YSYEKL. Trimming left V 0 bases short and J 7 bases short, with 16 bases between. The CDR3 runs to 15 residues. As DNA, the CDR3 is TGCGCCAGCAGCCAAGAGCCGGGACAACGAGTTGAGCAGTACTTC. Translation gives CASSQEPGQRVEQYF.

The CDR3 loop reads CASSHNSWDEHSGANVLTF. Written as DNA, the CDR3 is TGTGCCAGCAGCCATAATTCATGGGACGAGCACTCTGGGGCCAACGTCCTGACTTTC. V is TRBV7-8 and J is TRBJ2-6; D is tentatively TRBD1 or TRBD2 (5 bases each). The CDR3 is 19 residues long. Trimming removed 5 bases at V and 0 bases at J, with 20 bases between. Germline CDR1 reads SGHVS; CDR2 reads FQNEAQ.